What follows is one T cell receptor (beta chain) and its context. Between the trimmed V and J ends, which lost 0 bases and 6 bases, there was a span of 12 bases. The CDR3 contains 14 residues. CDR1 and CDR2 (germline): SGHRS, YFSETQ. This sample is drawn from a study of cytomegalovirus exposure and HLA in healthy donors. PCR amplification relied on 60 Vbeta primers (plus 13 Jbeta primers). This table comes from immunoSEQ multiplex PCR, and its TCRdb copy is limited to in-frame clones, with some not included. The sample records some 170,000 clones, roughly three quarters being singletons. This chain uses TRBV5-1 with TRBJ1-2; perhaps TRBD1 as D (5 bases). This sequence originates from a man aged 18 to 35 in good health and CMV-seropositive. Sequenced: PBMCs. CDR3 bases: TGCGCCAGCAGCTTGGAAAGGGCAGGGCATGGCTACACCTTC. Translation gives CASSLERAGHGYTF.